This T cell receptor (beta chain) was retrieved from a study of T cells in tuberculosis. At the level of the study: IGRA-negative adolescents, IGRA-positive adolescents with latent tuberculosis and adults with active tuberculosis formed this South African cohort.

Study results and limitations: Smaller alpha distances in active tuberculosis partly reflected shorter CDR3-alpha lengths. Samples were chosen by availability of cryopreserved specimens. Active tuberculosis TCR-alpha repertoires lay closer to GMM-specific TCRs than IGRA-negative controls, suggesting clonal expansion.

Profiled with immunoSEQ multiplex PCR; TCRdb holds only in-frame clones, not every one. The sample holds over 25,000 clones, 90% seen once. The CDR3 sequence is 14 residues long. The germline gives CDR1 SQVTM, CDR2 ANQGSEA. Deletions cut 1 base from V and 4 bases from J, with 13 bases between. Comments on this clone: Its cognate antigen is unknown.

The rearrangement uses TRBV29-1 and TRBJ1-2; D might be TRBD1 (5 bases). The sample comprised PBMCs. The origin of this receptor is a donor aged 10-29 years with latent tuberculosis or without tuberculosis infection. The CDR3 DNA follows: TGCAGCGTTGAAGCCCCGGTCGGGGGCTATGGCTACACCTTC. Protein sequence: CSVEAPVGGYGYTF. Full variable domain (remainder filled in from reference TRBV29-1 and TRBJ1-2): SAVISQKPSRDICQRGTSLTIQCQVDSQVTMMFWYRQQPGQSLTLIATANQGSEATYESGFVIDKFPISRPNLTFSTLTVSNMSPEDSSIYLCSVEAPVGGYGYTFGSGTRLTVV.